The TCR beta chain described here comes from a study of T-cell memory formation after mild COVID-19. Study results and limitations: Some SARS-CoV-2-responding clones were already detected in memory before infection. Among contracting clones, CD4+ were mainly CM/EM and CD8+ enriched in EMRA. A second wave of clones peaked on day 37, and their SARS-CoV-2 specificity went unconfirmed.

Trimming shortened V by 6 bases and J by 1 base, and 9 bases separated the two germline ends. The length of the CDR3 is 13 residues. Per the germline V gene, CDR1 is MNHNY and CDR2 is SVGAGI (reference sequence). This clonotype was detected ten times or more. The antigen is unknown. TCRdb re-derived calls from the 5' RACE reads in MiXCR, one entry per CDR3 protein. The sample has around 510,000 distinct CDR3 sequences; less than 25% are singletons. The clonotype originates from an adult woman who had mild COVID-19 (a few samples of this study predate the infection). Cell type and time point are not known. What was sequenced was PBMCs or a T cell subset sorted from them (not recorded which). This chain connects TRBV6-6 to TRBJ1-1; TRBD1 is a possible D gene (5 bases). DNA of the CDR3: TGTGCCAGCAGCGACGGACAGAACACTGAAGCTTTCTTT. It encodes CASSDGQNTEAFF.